The 18 T cell receptor beta chains reported below all come from one sample, sequenced in a study of response to subunit inactivated influenza vaccine. TCRdb itself ran the RT-PCR reads through MiXCR, one entry per CDR3 protein. The sample carries around 580,000 distinct CDR3 sequences, approximately 14% recorded once. The sample consisted of PBMCs from blood, taken approximately 13 days after vaccination. The receptor set was obtained from a man aged 45-65 years who received an inactivated influenza vaccine.

A few counts support this clonotype. J is TRBJ2-5 and V is TRBV20-1, with TRBD1 identical over 8 bases. Germline assignment: CDR1 DFQATT and CDR2 SNEGSKA (reference sequence). After removal of 6 bases from V and 5 bases from J, the junction contained 14 bases not matched to a gene. There are 15 residues in the CDR3. This CDR3 reads CSAYRTGKRGETQYF. The CDR3 nucleotides read TGCAGTGCGTATCGGACAGGGAAGAGAGGCGAGACCCAGTACTTC.

V and J are TRBV12-3 or TRBV12-4 and TRBJ2-7, with 8 positions matching TRBD2. The ends lost 5 bases at V and 6 bases at J; junction bases unmatched: 9. The CDR3 sequence is 14 residues long. In nucleotides, the CDR3 is TGTGCCAGCAGTCCCCGAGCGGGAGCGGGCGAGCAGTACTTC. It codes for CASSPRAGAGEQYF.

V and J are TRBV9 and TRBJ2-2; 9 nucleotides match TRBD2. Germline V lookup: CDR1 SGDLS, CDR2 YYNGEE. The ends lost 7 bases at V and 1 base at J; junction bases unmatched: 8. The CDR3 contains 16 residues. The chain's CDR3 is CASSIVSGGNTGELFF. In DNA, the CDR3 is TGTGCCAGCTCCATCGTTAGCGGGGGGAACACCGGGGAGCTGTTTTTT.

This clonotype was seen at least ten times. The rearrangement links TRBV7-9 to TRBJ2-5; 9 nucleotides line up with TRBD2. The germline CDR1 and CDR2 sequences are SEHNR and FQNEAQ (reference sequence). The J segment lost 1 base and the V segment lost 7 bases, leaving 10 bases of the junction unmatched. The length of the CDR3 is 16 residues. The CDR3 DNA is TGTGCCAGCACCCCCCCCCAGCGGGGGGCCCAAGAGACCCAGTACTTC. Protein: CASTPPQRGAQETQYF.

The CDR3 DNA sequence: TGTGCCAGCAGCCCGGGACAGGGAGGCGCTGAAGCTTTCTTT. Protein: CASSPGQGGAEAFF. This chain connects TRBV7-9 to TRBJ1-1, with TRBD1 matching 9 bases. The CDR3 has 14 amino acids. V was pared by 5 bases and J by 6 bases, with 7 bases of the junction left unmatched. Germline V gene data show CDR1 as SEHNR and CDR2 as FQNEAQ (reference sequence).

The chain joins TRBV7-9 to TRBJ2-1; D perhaps matches TRBD2 (6 bases). Germline CDR1 is SEHNR and CDR2 is FQNEAQ (reference sequence). The ends were cut back, 1 base at V and 0 bases at J, with 10 bases in the middle. The CDR3 is 16 residues long. CDR3 in amino acids: CASSLGRDASYNEQFF. The CDR3 DNA sequence: TGTGCCAGCAGCTTAGGGCGGGATGCCTCCTACAATGAGCAGTTCTTC.

The V gene is TRBV5-1, the J gene TRBJ2-5, with a weak D call TRBD1 (6 bases). This CDR3 is 13 amino acids long. Germline V gene lookup returns CDR1 SGHRS and CDR2 YFSETQ. Trimming stripped 2 bases from V and 4 bases from J, with 9 bases between. The CDR3 loop reads CASSLQGTETQYF. The CDR3 region has the DNA TGCGCCAGCAGCTTACAGGGCACAGAGACCCAGTACTTC.

This clonotype was recorded a few times. The CDR3 loop reads CSARVGQSQYF. The CDR3 coding sequence is TGCAGTGCTAGAGTAGGACAGAGCCAGTACTTC. The chain has TRBV20-1 and TRBJ2-5, with D possibly being TRBD1 (6 bases). V lost 1 base, J lost 10 bases, and 10 bases lay in between. Germline values: CDR1 DFQATT, CDR2 SNEGSKA (reference sequence). The CDR3 spans 11 residues.

In its sample, this clonotype was seen once. The chain uses TRBV20-1 and TRBJ2-3; TRBD2 aligns across 7 bases. The length of the CDR3 is 13 residues. Germline loops: CDR1 DFQATT, CDR2 SNEGSKA (reference sequence). V was clipped by 3 bases and J by 4 bases; unmatched bases: 4. CDR3 amino acids: CSARQGGADTQYF. The CDR3, as DNA: TGCAGTGCTAGGCAGGGAGGGGCAGATACGCAGTATTTT.

This sequence joins TRBV28 and TRBJ1-5; no firm D call. Looked up from germline, CDR1 is MDHEN and CDR2 is SYDVKM. The CDR3 contains 18 residues. V was clipped by 3 bases and J by 0 bases, with 18 bases between them. CDR3 loop: CASSFPSRGGSSNQPQHF. CDR3 nucleotides: TGTGCCAGCAGTTTCCCCTCTCGTGGCGGGTCTAGCAATCAGCCCCAGCATTTT. The full variable domain, its missing parts supplied by reference TRBV28 and TRBJ1-5, is DVKVTQSSRYLVKRTGEKVFLECVQDMDHENMFWYRQDPGLGLRLIYFSYDVKMKEKGDIPEGYSVSREKKERFSLILESASTNQTSMYLCASSFPSRGGSSNQPQHFGDGTRLSIL.

This clonotype was detected many times. The chain combines TRBV10-3 with TRBJ2-1; D possibly uses TRBD1 or TRBD2 (6 bases each). Germline CDR1 and CDR2: ENHRY and SYGVKD. V lost 0 bases and J lost 4, with 10 bases in between. The CDR3 sequence is 15 residues long. The CDR3 sequence: CAISESRGRYNEQFF. CDR3 DNA sequence: TGTGCCATCAGTGAGTCACGGGGGCGGTACAATGAGCAGTTCTTC.

This clonotype has ten or more counts. The V gene is TRBV5-1, the J gene TRBJ2-1, with a possible D match to TRBD1 (6 bases). V lost 0 bases and J lost 2, with 15 bases in between. From germline, CDR1 is SGHRS and CDR2 YFSETQ. The CDR3 contains 17 residues. CDR3 sequence: CASSLDPRQVTYNEQFF. CDR3 bases: TGCGCCAGCAGCTTGGACCCGCGACAGGTAACCTACAATGAGCAGTTCTTC.

This clonotype was observed at least ten times. The chain combines TRBV6-1 with TRBJ1-4, with 9 bases matching TRBD1. J gave up 8 bases and V 5 bases, and 6 bases lay outside the gene matches. This CDR3 region has 14 residues. Germline values: CDR1 MNHNS, CDR2 SASEGT. Here the CDR3 reads CASSKTGGSEKLFF. DNA of the CDR3: TGTGCCAGCAGTAAAACAGGGGGCAGCGAAAAACTGTTTTTT.

The sample holds a few counts of this clonotype. The chain's CDR3 is CAWSAHNGETQYF. CDR3 nucleotide sequence: TGTGCCTGGAGTGCTCATAACGGCGAGACCCAGTACTTC. This chain links TRBV30 with TRBJ2-5; D unclear. V was clipped by 1 base and J by 5 bases, with 11 bases between them. This CDR3 contains 13 residues. Germline-derived CDR1 and CDR2 are GTSNPN and SVGIG (reference sequence).

V is TRBV6-5 and J is TRBJ2-2; D ambiguous. This CDR3 spans 14 amino acids. Trimming removed 0 bases at V and 4 bases at J, with 6 bases between. Germline CDR1 is MNHEY and CDR2 is SVGAGI. CDR3 loop: CASSYSGATGELFF. The CDR3 coding sequence is TGTGCCAGCAGTTACTCGGGCGCCACCGGGGAGCTGTTTTTT.

This clonotype came up a few times. The chain has TRBV12-3 or TRBV12-4 and TRBJ1-5, with TRBD1 matching over 7 bases. The CDR3 totals 14 residues. V lost 4 bases and J lost 7; bases outside the gene matches: 7. CDR3: CASSWGTDDQPQHF. The CDR3 region has the DNA TGTGCCAGCAGTTGGGGGACAGATGACCAGCCCCAGCATTTT.

This clonotype occurred many times. The V gene is TRBV4-2, the J gene TRBJ1-5, with 10 bases that match TRBD1. CDR3 size: 11 residues. With 3 bases clipped from V and 16 bases from J, the junction kept 3 bases outside the gene matches. CDR1 and CDR2 (germline): LGHNA, YNFKEQ. DNA of the CDR3: TGTGCCAGCAGCCAGGGACAGGGGAGACATTTT. Its translation: CASSQGQGRHF.

This chain connects TRBV20-1 to TRBJ2-7; D is ambiguous. Germline CDR1 DFQATT, CDR2 SNEGSKA (reference sequence). V was shortened by 5 bases and J by 4 bases, with 18 bases between the two germline ends. The CDR3 is 14 amino acids. Here the CDR3 reads CSAPRADAEYEQYF. CDR3 nucleotides: TGCAGTGCTCCACGAGCAGACGCGGAATACGAGCAGTACTTC.